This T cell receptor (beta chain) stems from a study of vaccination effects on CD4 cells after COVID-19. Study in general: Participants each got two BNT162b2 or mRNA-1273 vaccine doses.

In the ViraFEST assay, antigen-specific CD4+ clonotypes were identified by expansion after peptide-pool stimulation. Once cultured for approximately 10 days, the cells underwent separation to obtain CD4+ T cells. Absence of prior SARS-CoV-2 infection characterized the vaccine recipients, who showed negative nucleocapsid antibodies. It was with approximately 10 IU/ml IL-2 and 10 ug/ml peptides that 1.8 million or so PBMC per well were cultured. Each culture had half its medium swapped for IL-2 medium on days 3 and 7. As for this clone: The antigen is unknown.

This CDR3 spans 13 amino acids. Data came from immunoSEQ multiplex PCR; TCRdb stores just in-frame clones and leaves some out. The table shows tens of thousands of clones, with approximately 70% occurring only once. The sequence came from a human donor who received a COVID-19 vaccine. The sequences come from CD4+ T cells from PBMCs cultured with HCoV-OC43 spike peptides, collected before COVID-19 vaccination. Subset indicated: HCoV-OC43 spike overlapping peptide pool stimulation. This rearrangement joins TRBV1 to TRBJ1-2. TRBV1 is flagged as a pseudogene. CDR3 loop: CTSSQERWDGYTF. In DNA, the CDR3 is TGCACCAGCAGCCAAGAGCGGTGGGATGGCTACACCTTC.